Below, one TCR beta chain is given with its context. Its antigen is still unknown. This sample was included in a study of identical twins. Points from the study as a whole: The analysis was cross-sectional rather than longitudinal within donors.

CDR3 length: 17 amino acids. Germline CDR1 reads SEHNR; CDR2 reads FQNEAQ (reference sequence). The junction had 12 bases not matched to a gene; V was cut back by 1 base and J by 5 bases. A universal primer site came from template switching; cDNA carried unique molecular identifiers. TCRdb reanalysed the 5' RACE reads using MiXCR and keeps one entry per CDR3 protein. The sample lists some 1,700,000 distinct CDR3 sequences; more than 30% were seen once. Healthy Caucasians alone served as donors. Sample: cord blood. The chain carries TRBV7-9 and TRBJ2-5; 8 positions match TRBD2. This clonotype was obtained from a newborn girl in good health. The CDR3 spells CASSLVSRGLAGETQYF. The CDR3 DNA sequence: TGTGCCAGCAGCTTAGTGTCGAGAGGGCTAGCGGGCGAGACCCAGTACTTC.